This T cell receptor beta chain was obtained from a study of T cells in Graves' hyperthyroidism and ophthalmopathy. In germline, CDR1 is SGHAT, CDR2 FQNNGV. This CDR3 has 15 amino acids. V lost 5 bases to trimming and J lost 10 bases, with 22 bases between them. Notes on the study in general: From stable hyperthyroidism, ophthalmopathy was set apart by a 13 V-J model. Most thyroid clonotypes expanded above 0.001 appeared in blood too.

This clonotype was detected many times. Its specificity is not known. Diagnoses used clinical symptoms, serum thyroxine and TRAb, thyroid ultrasound and orbital computed tomography. Isolation of PBMCs was performed on 10 ml fresh peripheral blood. RNA transcripts were the template for amplifying TCR beta CDR3 regions. TCR CDR3 regions were first amplified by RT-PCR with HTBI primers. TCRdb itself ran the multiplex PCR reads through MiXCR, one entry per CDR3 protein. This sample carries roughly 500,000 distinct CDR3 sequences, more than 11% of them seen once, and the ten largest clones take less than 6%.

Sequenced sample: blood. The J gene is TRBJ2-3, the V gene TRBV11-2, with D maybe TRBD2 (6 bases). The TCR originated in a woman aged 25 to 39 with Graves' hyperthyroidism that later progressed to Graves' ophthalmopathy. CDR3: CASSLSDFRDSAQYF. CDR3 nucleotide sequence: TGTGCCAGCAGCCTCAGTGATTTCCGGGACTCGGCGCAGTATTTT. The full variable domain, completed using reference TRBV11-2 and TRBJ2-3, is EAGVAQSPRYKIIEKRQSVAFWCNPISGHATLYWYQQILGQGPKLLIQFQNNGVVDDSQLPKDRFSAERLKGVDSTLKIQPAKLEDSAVYLCASSLSDFRDSAQYFGPGTRLTVL.